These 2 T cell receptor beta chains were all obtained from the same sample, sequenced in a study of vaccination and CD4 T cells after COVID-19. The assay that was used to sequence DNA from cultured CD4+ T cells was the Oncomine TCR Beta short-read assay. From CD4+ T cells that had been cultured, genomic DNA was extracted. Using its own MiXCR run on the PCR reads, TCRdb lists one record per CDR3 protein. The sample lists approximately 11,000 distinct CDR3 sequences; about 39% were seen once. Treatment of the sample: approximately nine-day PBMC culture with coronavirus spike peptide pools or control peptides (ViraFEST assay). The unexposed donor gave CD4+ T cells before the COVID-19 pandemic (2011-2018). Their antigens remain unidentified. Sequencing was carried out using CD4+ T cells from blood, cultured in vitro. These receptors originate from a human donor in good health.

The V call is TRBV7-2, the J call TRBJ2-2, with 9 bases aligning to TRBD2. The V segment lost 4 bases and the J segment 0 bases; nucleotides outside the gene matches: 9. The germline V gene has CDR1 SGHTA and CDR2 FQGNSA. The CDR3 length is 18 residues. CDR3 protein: CASSSLAGLVPNTGELFF. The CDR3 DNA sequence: TGTGCCAGCAGCTCCCTAGCGGGATTGGTACCGAACACCGGGGAGCTGTTTTTT.

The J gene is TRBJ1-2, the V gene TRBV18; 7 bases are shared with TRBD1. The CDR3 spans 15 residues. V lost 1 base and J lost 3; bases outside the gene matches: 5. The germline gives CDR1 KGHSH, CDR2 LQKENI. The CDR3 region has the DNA TGTGCCAGCTCACCACTGGCGGGACAGCACTATGGCTACACCTTC. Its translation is CASSPLAGQHYGYTF.